This is a list of T cell receptor beta chains from one sample in a study of a mutant IDH1 vaccine in newly diagnosed glioma. The table came from immunoSEQ multiplex PCR; TCRdb's copy has only in-frame clones and leaves some out. The sample consists of some 120,000 clones, about 82% of them appearing once. Antigens of these TCRs are unknown. Sequences were derived from PBMCs, sampled from a glioma patient whose treatment included an IDH1 peptide vaccine. The receptor source for this set is a man aged 35 to 55 with glioma. Both conserved end residues are part of each CDR3. The order of the fields is CDR3 protein, V gene, J gene, CDR3 length.

CDR3 protein: CASSDDRTTQETQYF
V gene: TRBV9
J gene: TRBJ2-5
CDR3 length: 15

CDR3 protein: CAWESDGETVNTEAFF
V gene: TRBV30
J gene: TRBJ1-1
CDR3 length: 16

CDR3 protein: CASSYATGEGYTF
V gene: TRBV28
J gene: TRBJ1-2
CDR3 length: 13

CDR3 protein: CASSVGWFPGRTTGELFF
V gene: TRBV9
J gene: TRBJ2-2
CDR3 length: 18

CDR3 protein: CATSRDRGAGETQYF
V gene: TRBV15
J gene: TRBJ2-5
CDR3 length: 15

CDR3 protein: CSVVAATDTQYF
V gene: TRBV29-1
J gene: TRBJ2-3
CDR3 length: 12

CDR3 protein: CSARVVYGYTF
V gene: TRBV20-1
J gene: TRBJ1-2
CDR3 length: 11

CDR3 protein: CASSQDLGDRPYEQYF
V gene: TRBV4-3
J gene: TRBJ2-7
CDR3 length: 16

CDR3 protein: CASSILRDTVTGTYGYTF
V gene: TRBV19
J gene: TRBJ1-2
CDR3 length: 18

CDR3 protein: CASSYPVPGSPLHF
V gene: TRBV13
J gene: TRBJ1-6
CDR3 length: 14

CDR3 protein: CATSKARDPGGKNIQYF
V gene: TRBV15
J gene: TRBJ2-4
CDR3 length: 17

CDR3 protein: CASSSYPHRAGGPDTQYF
V gene: TRBV7-9
J gene: TRBJ2-3
CDR3 length: 18

CDR3 protein: CASSWGGMNTEAFF
V gene: TRBV19
J gene: TRBJ1-1
CDR3 length: 14

CDR3 protein: CASTSSGRTTGELFF
V gene: TRBV6-5
J gene: TRBJ2-2
CDR3 length: 15

CDR3 protein: CAISESRGRFYGYTF
V gene: TRBV10-3
J gene: TRBJ1-2
CDR3 length: 15

CDR3 protein: CASSGGLAPNTGELFF
V gene: TRBV9
J gene: TRBJ2-2
CDR3 length: 16

CDR3 protein: CAWSVRTSGTGELFF
V gene: TRBV30
J gene: TRBJ2-2
CDR3 length: 15

CDR3 protein: CASSIGTVTYEQYF
V gene: TRBV19
J gene: TRBJ2-7
CDR3 length: 14

CDR3 protein: CAIRQGVYSGNTIYF
V gene: TRBV6-6
J gene: TRBJ1-3
CDR3 length: 15

CDR3 protein: CAWHGTGGSPLHF
V gene: TRBV30
J gene: TRBJ1-6
CDR3 length: 13

CDR3 protein: CASSLGINEETQYF
V gene: TRBV5-6
J gene: TRBJ2-5
CDR3 length: 14

CDR3 protein: CASSFRETFNTGELFF
V gene: TRBV7-6
J gene: TRBJ2-2
CDR3 length: 16

CDR3 protein: CASSSAGAGLRETQYF
V gene: TRBV5-1
J gene: TRBJ2-5
CDR3 length: 16

CDR3 protein: CATNHNVGVGRNEKLFF
V gene: TRBV15
J gene: TRBJ1-4
CDR3 length: 17

CDR3 protein: CASSSWGIYQPQHF
V gene: TRBV19
J gene: TRBJ1-5
CDR3 length: 14

CDR3 protein: CASSLGGSGQETQYF
V gene: TRBV7-2
J gene: TRBJ2-5
CDR3 length: 15